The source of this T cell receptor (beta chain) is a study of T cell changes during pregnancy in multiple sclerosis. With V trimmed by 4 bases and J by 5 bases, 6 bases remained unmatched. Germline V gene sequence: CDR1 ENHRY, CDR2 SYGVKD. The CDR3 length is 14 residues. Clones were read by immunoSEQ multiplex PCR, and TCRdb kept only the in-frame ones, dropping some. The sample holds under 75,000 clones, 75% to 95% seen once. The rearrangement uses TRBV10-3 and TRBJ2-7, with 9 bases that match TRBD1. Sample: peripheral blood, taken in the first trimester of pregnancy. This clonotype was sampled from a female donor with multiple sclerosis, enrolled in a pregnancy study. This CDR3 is CAISGGQGRDEQYF. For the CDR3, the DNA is TGTGCCATCAGTGGGGGACAGGGTCGCGACGAGCAGTACTTC.